This T cell receptor beta chain emerged from a study of blood T cell repertoires in COVID-19. Study as a whole: COVID-19 samples from acute and convalescent phases originated in the United States, Italy and Spain. From T cells, B-cell-depleted T cells, or PBMCs came the material, which was cDNA or gDNA.

The germline CDR1 and CDR2 sequences are SGHNT and YYREEE (reference sequence). Trimming took 5 bases from V and 5 from J, leaving 11 bases between them. CDR3 length equals 13 residues. In the authors' methods: Estimates of nucleated cell counts were drawn from the amplification of reference gene primers. Produced via immunoSEQ multiplex PCR; TCRdb's table is partial and in-frame only. The DNA gave D and trimming, while V, J and clone size come from that table. The sample contains around 170,000 clones, over 80% of which appear only once. The chain uses TRBV5-4 and TRBJ1-5; D is ambiguous. The clonotype originates from a woman between 55 and 75 years old with acute or convalescent COVID-19. Sequenced sample: peripheral blood. The CDR3 protein is CASRQDWDQPQHF. The CDR3 region has the DNA TGTGCCAGCAGGCAGGACTGGGATCAGCCCCAGCATTTT.